The next 21 T cell receptor beta chains were all read from a single sample in a study of cytomegalovirus exposure and HLA in healthy donors. A multiplex PCR was run with 60 Vbeta primers and 13 Jbeta primers. Method: immunoSEQ multiplex PCR; TCRdb's copy keeps in-frame clones and lacks some. The table shows 150,000 to 200,000 clones, with roughly 80% occurring only once. The sequenced material came from PBMCs. The receptor source for this set is a woman aged 18-30 years in good health and CMV-seropositive.

The chain links TRBV18 to TRBJ2-3, with 7 bases fitting TRBD1. There are 12 residues in the CDR3. Germline loops: CDR1 KGHSH, CDR2 LQKENI. The J segment lost 6 bases and the V segment lost 5 bases, leaving 2 bases of the junction unmatched. CDR3 region: CASSEGADTQYF. CDR3 DNA: TGTGCCAGCTCAGAGGGGGCGGATACGCAGTATTTT.

This clone was seen only a few times. The V call is TRBV30, the J call TRBJ2-7, with TRBD1 as a possible D gene (6 bases). V lost 3 bases and J 7 bases, leaving 13 bases between the germline ends. Germline CDR1 is GTSNPN and CDR2 is SVGIG (reference sequence). The length of the CDR3 is 12 residues. The chain's CDR3 is CAWSGQSWEQYF. As DNA, the CDR3 is TGTGCCTGGAGCGGACAGTCTTGGGAGCAGTACTTC.

This chain links TRBV2 with TRBJ2-3, with 10 bases identical to TRBD2. CDR3 length: 14 amino acids. With 8 bases clipped from V and 4 bases from J, the junction kept 6 bases outside the gene matches. Germline-derived CDR1 and CDR2 are SNHLY and FYNNEI. CDR3 nucleotides: TGTGCCAGCCTTACTAGCGGGGATGCAGATACGCAGTATTTT. Residues: CASLTSGDADTQYF.

This clone was recorded a few times. The chain recombines TRBV6-5 with TRBJ2-5; D not resolved. Germline values: CDR1 MNHEY, CDR2 SVGAGI. Trimming took 5 bases from V and 5 from J, leaving 12 bases between them. The CDR3 totals 13 residues. This chain's CDR3 is CASSGSVVETQYF. The DNA for the CDR3 is TGTGCCAGCAGTGGCTCCGTTGTTGAGACCCAGTACTTC.

The rearrangement uses TRBV7-2 and TRBJ2-5; possible D gene TRBD2, 6 bases. TRBJ2-7 matches the DNA end more closely, so the J call is doubtful. Germline-derived CDR1 and CDR2 are SGHTA and FQGNSA. This CDR3 is 14 amino acids long. The CDR3 sequence: CASSLEAGSYEQYF. CDR3 DNA: TGTGCCAGCAGCTTAGAAGCGGGCTCCTACGAGCAGTACTTC.

V usage is TRBV29-1 and J usage is TRBJ2-3; 7 bases map to TRBD2. There are 13 residues in the CDR3. J lost 3 bases, V lost 6 bases, and 6 bases had no gene match. Germline V gives CDR1 SQVTM, CDR2 ANQGSEA. CDR3 region: CSVGGGVTDTQYF. CDR3 nucleotides: TGCAGCGTGGGGGGGGGTGTGACAGATACGCAGTATTTT.

V and J are TRBV29-1 and TRBJ2-5, with D unresolved. The V end was cut by 2 bases, the J end by 13 bases, with 14 bases between. Germline V CDR1 and CDR2: SQVTM, ANQGSEA. CDR3 length equals 11 residues. CDR3 bases: TGCAGCGTTGAAAGAGGATACTTGCTGTACTTC. Encoded protein: CSVERGYLLYF.

V and J are TRBV7-2 and TRBJ2-7; D unclear. Germline-derived CDR1 and CDR2 are SGHTA and FQGNSA. Trimming left V 0 bases short and J 6 bases short, with 6 bases between. This CDR3 has 12 residues. The CDR3, as DNA: TGTGCCAGCAGCTTAGCGGCCCGCGAGCAGTACTTC. Protein: CASSLAAREQYF. The full variable domain, in which reference TRBV7-2 and TRBJ2-7 provide the parts outside the CDR3, is GAGVSQSPSNKVTEKGKDVELRCDPISGHTALYWYRQSLGQGLEFLIYFQGNSAPDKSGLPSDRFSAERTGGSVSTLTIQRTQQEDSAVYLCASSLAAREQYFGPGTRLTVT.

The V gene is TRBV7-8, the J gene TRBJ1-1; D may be TRBD1 (5 bases). CDR3 length: 16 residues. V was clipped by 1 base and J by 5 bases, with 17 bases between them. Germline CDR1 and CDR2: SGHVS and FQNEAQ. CDR3: CASSLEGLSVITEAFF. CDR3 nucleotide sequence: TGTGCCAGCAGCTTAGAGGGACTCTCGGTGATAACTGAAGCTTTCTTT.

V and J are TRBV10-3 and TRBJ2-5; D perhaps matches TRBD2 (7 bases). TRBJ2-7 matches the DNA end more closely, so the J call is doubtful. Looked up from germline, CDR1 is ENHRY and CDR2 is SYGVKD. CDR3 length: 14 amino acids. The CDR3 coding sequence is TGTGCCATCCGCTCCGCGGGGGCGGACTACGAGCAGTACTTC. Its translation: CAIRSAGADYEQYF.

The DNA for the CDR3 is TGTGCCAGCAGCGCAGCGGGAGATAGCAATCAGCCCCAGCATTTT. Its protein product is CASSAAGDSNQPQHF. This chain uses TRBV9 with TRBJ1-5; the D is unclear. This CDR3 is 15 amino acids long. V lost 3 bases and J 0 bases, leaving 10 bases between the germline ends. The germline V gene encodes CDR1 SGDLS and CDR2 YYNGEE.

The J gene is TRBJ1-1, the V gene TRBV18, with D tentatively TRBD1 (6 bases). This CDR3 has 13 residues. Trimming took off 4 bases at V and 5 bases at J, with 11 bases between the two ends. The germline gives CDR1 KGHSH, CDR2 LQKENI. The CDR3, as DNA: TGTGCCAGCTCACTAAACAGGGTTACTGAAGCTTTCTTT. Its translation: CASSLNRVTEAFF.

This chain connects TRBV5-6 to TRBJ2-5; D perhaps matches TRBD2 (5 bases). Looked up from germline, CDR1 is SGHDT and CDR2 is YYEEEE. The CDR3 sequence is 14 residues long. Trimming left V 3 bases short and J 2 bases short, with 11 bases between. In DNA, the CDR3 is TGTGCCAGCAGCTGGACTGGGCCACAAGAGACCCAGTACTTC. Amino acids: CASSWTGPQETQYF.

DNA for the CDR3: TGCGCCAGCAGCCACTCTTCCGCCAGGGGGAAAGAGACCCAGTACTTC. Amino acid sequence: CASSHSSARGKETQYF. The V and J genes are TRBV5-1 and TRBJ2-5, with TRBD1 matching over 7 bases. In germline, CDR1 is SGHRS, CDR2 YFSETQ. This CDR3 spans 16 amino acids. V trimming: 4 bases; J trimming: 3 bases; junction bases outside the gene matches: 12.

The chain recombines TRBV5-1 with TRBJ2-3; D is possibly TRBD1 (5 bases). In germline, CDR1 is SGHRS, CDR2 YFSETQ. CDR3 length: 16 amino acids. Trimming removed 7 bases from V and 1 base from J, with 19 bases in between. CDR3 in DNA: TGCGCCAGCTACCCGACAGTAGTAGGCGGCACAGATACGCAGTATTTT. This encodes CASYPTVVGGTDTQYF.

This chain joins TRBV7-8 and TRBJ2-1; 10 bases agree with TRBD2. Germline V lookup: CDR1 SGHVS, CDR2 FQNEAQ. The CDR3 is made up of 16 amino acids. Trimming at V came to 5 bases and at J to 9 bases, leaving 13 bases not matched to a gene. Here the CDR3 DNA reads TGTGCCAGCAGCGTACTAAGCGGGGGGGTTTCATTTGAGCAGTTCTTC. Translation: CASSVLSGGVSFEQFF.

This chain joins TRBV7-2 and TRBJ2-2; unclear D gene. The CDR3 consists of 13 residues. Germline assignment: CDR1 SGHTA and CDR2 FQGNSA. Trimming removed 5 bases at V and 2 bases at J, with 6 bases between. CDR3 region: CASSGRNTGELFF. For the CDR3, the DNA is TGTGCCAGCAGCGGCAGAAACACCGGGGAGCTGTTTTTT.

The gene calls are TRBV6-5 and TRBJ1-4; weak D call: TRBD1 (5 bases). The germline V gene encodes CDR1 MNHEY and CDR2 SVGAGI. Trimming pared 8 bases from V and 0 bases from J, leaving 13 bases between. The CDR3 spans 15 residues. CDR3 sequence reads: CASHGGVATNEKLFF. The CDR3 bases are TGTGCCAGCCATGGGGGGGTAGCAACTAATGAAAAACTGTTTTTT.

This sequence joins TRBV27 and TRBJ1-5, with no clear D. The CDR3 sequence is 13 residues long. Trimming stripped 5 bases from V and 0 bases from J, with 5 bases between. The germline V gene has CDR1 MNHEY and CDR2 SMNVEV (reference sequence). The CDR3 nucleotides read TGTGCCAGCAGTATTCTTAGCAATCAGCCCCAGCATTTT. This gives the protein CASSILSNQPQHF.

The chain is built from TRBV5-1 and TRBJ2-7; 12 bases are a match to TRBD2. CDR3 length equals 15 residues. Germline values: CDR1 SGHRS, CDR2 YFSETQ. With V trimmed by 3 bases and J by 6 bases, 7 bases remained unmatched. The CDR3 region has the DNA TGCGCCAGCAGCTCGCCGGGACTAGCGGGTATCGAGCAGTACTTC. This gives the protein CASSSPGLAGIEQYF.

V and J are TRBV5-1 and TRBJ2-3, with TRBD2 matching 11 bases. The length of the CDR3 is 15 residues. V lost 4 bases to trimming and J lost 3 bases; unmatched junction nucleotides: 4. Germline CDR1 reads SGHRS; CDR2 reads YFSETQ. The CDR3 loop is CASSNSGGATDTQYF. CDR3 bases: TGCGCCAGCAGCAATAGCGGGGGGGCAACAGATACGCAGTATTTT.